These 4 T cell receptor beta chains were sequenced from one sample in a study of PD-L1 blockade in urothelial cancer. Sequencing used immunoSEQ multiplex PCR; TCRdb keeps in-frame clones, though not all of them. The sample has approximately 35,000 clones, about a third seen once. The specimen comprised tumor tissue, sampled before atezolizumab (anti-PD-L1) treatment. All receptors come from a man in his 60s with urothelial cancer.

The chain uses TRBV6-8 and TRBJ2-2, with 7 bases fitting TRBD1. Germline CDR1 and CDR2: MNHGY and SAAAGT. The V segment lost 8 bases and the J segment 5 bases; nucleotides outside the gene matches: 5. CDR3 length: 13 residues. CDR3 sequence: CASSGQSTGELFF. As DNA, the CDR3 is TGTGCCAGCTCGGGACAGAGTACCGGGGAGCTGTTTTTT.

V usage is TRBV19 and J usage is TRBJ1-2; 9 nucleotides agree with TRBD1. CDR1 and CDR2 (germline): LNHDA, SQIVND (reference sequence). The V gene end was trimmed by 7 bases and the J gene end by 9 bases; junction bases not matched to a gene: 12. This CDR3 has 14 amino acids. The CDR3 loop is CASTLGTGGWSYTF. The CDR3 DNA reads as TGTGCCAGTACATTGGGAACAGGGGGCTGGAGCTACACCTTC.

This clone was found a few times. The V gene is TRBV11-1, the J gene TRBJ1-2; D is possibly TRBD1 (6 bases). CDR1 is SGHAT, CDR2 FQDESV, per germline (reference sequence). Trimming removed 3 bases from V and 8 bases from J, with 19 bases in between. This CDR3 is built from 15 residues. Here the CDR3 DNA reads TGTGCCAGCAGCTTGGCGGGGGCCAGGGCAGGAGGCTACACCTTC. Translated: CASSLAGARAGGYTF.

The CDR3 DNA reads as TGTGCCAGCACCTTACGGGGGGGGCAGCGCTATGGCTACACCTTC. It specifies CASTLRGGQRYGYTF. This sequence joins TRBV28 and TRBJ1-2; TRBD1 might be the D (6 bases). Germline V CDR1 and CDR2: MDHEN, SYDVKM. CDR3 length: 15 amino acids. V was pared by 7 bases and J by 4 bases, with 19 bases between.